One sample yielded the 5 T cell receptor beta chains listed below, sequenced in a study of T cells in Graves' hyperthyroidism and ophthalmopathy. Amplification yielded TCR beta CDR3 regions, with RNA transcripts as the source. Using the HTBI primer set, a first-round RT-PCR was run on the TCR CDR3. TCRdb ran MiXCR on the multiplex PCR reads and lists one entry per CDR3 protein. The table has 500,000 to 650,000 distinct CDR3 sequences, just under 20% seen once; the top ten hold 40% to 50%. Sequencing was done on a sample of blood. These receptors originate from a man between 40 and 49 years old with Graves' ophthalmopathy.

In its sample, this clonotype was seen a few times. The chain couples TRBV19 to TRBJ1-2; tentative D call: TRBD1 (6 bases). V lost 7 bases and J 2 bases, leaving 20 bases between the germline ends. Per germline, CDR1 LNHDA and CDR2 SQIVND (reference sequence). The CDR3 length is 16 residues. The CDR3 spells CASTTTWQGLNYGYTF. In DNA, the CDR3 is TGTGCCAGTACCACGACCTGGCAGGGGCTAAACTATGGCTACACCTTC.

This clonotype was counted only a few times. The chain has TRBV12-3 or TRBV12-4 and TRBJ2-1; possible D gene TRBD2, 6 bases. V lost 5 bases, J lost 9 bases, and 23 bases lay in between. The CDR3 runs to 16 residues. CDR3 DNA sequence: TGTGCCAGCAGTCGGAAGGACTATTCGGGTGCGAGTGAGCAGTTCTTC. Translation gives CASSRKDYSGASEQFF.

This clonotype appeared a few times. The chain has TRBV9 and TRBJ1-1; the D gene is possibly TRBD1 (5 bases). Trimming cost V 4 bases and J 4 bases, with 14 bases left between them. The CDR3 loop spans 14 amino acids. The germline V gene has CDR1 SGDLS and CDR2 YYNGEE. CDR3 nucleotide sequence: TGTGCCAGCAGCCCGTGGGGGGGACGCACTGAAGCTTTCTTT. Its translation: CASSPWGGRTEAFF.

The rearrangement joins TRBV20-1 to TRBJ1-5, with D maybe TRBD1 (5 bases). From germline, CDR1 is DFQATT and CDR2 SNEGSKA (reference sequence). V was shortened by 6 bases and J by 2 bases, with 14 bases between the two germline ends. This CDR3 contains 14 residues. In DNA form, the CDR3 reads TGCAGTGCCACCCAGGGAGGGGGCAATCAGCCCCAGCATTTT. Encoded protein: CSATQGGGNQPQHF.

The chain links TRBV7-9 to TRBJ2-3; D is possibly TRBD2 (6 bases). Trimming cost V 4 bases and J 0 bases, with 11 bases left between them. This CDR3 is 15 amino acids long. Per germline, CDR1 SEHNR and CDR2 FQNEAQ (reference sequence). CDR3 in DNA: TGTGCCAGCAGCTCGTTGACTAGAAGCACAGATACGCAGTATTTT. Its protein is CASSSLTRSTDTQYF.